One and the same sample provided the 10 T cell receptor beta chains below, sequenced in a study of shared clonotypes between healthy human individuals (dated by TCRdb to 2020 to 2021). Library method: the immunoSEQ multiplex PCR assay. TCRdb took this table from immuneACCESS and kept in-frame rearrangements with V and J called. Such tables lack part of the clones; where checked against another copy, unresolved V genes explain under half of the gap, and the rest is unexplained. This sample has hundreds of thousands of clones in its table, and roughly four fifths of those were observed once. About 11% of the sample is in the top ten clones. The sequenced sample consisted of PBMCs. The receptors were sampled from a woman between 40 and 55 years old in good health. Some clones in this sample may be carry-over from other donors' samples.

The chain couples TRBV6-1 to TRBJ1-5; D unresolved. The CDR3 extends over 13 amino acids. Trimming removed 6 bases from V and 4 bases from J, with 10 bases in between. Germline V CDR1 and CDR2: MNHNS, SASEGT. The CDR3 loop is CASRHDGNQPQHF. CDR3 nucleotide sequence: TGTGCCAGCAGGCACGACGGTAATCAGCCCCAGCATTTT.

In this sample, this clone turned up many times. The chain combines TRBV7-9 with TRBJ1-2; D gene uncertain. V was shortened by 6 bases and J by 6 bases, with 14 bases between the two germline ends. This CDR3 spans 13 amino acids. Germline V CDR1 and CDR2: SEHNR, FQNEAQ (reference sequence). The CDR3 loop is CASSSDTINGYTF. The DNA of the CDR3 is TGTGCCAGCAGTTCCGATACTATAAATGGCTACACCTTC.

The gene calls are TRBV5-6 and TRBJ1-1; D is possibly TRBD1 (6 bases). The CDR3 length is 14 residues. Between the trimmed V and J ends, which lost 0 bases and 11 bases, there was a span of 17 bases. Germline V lookup: CDR1 SGHDT, CDR2 YYEEEE. As DNA, the CDR3 is TGTGCCAGCAGCTTGGACGCGACAGGCCGCTTGGCTTTCTTT. The encoded protein is CASSLDATGRLAFF.

The rearrangement links TRBV7-9 to TRBJ2-7; D remains unclear. Trimming left V 6 bases short and J 3 bases short, with 6 bases between. Germline values: CDR1 SEHNR, CDR2 FQNEAQ (reference sequence). This CDR3 has 11 residues. CDR3 residues: CASRLGYEQYF. CDR3 coding DNA: TGTGCCAGCAGACTGGGCTACGAGCAGTACTTC.

V is TRBV7-2 and J is TRBJ2-1; TRBD2 agrees at 9 bases. Germline CDR1 is SGHTA and CDR2 is FQGNSA. This CDR3 is 15 amino acids long. V trimming: 1 base; J trimming: 9 bases; junction bases outside the gene matches: 7. The CDR3 bases are TGTGCCAGCAGCTTAGATTCGGCGGGAGGGCCTGAGCAGTTCTTC. Protein product: CASSLDSAGGPEQFF.

The CDR3 sequence: CASSPTSGIEGEQFF. Here the CDR3 DNA reads TGTGCCAGCTCACCGACTAGCGGGATAGAGGGTGAGCAGTTCTTC. V is TRBV18 and J is TRBJ2-1, with 11 bases identical to TRBD2. The V segment lost 3 bases and the J segment 9 bases; nucleotides outside the gene matches: 7. This CDR3 has 15 residues. Germline values: CDR1 KGHSH, CDR2 LQKENI.

The chain carries TRBV28 and TRBJ2-1, with 9 positions matching TRBD2. Unmatched junction bases numbered 3, after V lost 6 bases and J lost 0 bases. The germline V gene has CDR1 MDHEN and CDR2 SYDVKM. The CDR3 length is 15 residues. The CDR3 DNA is TGTGCCAGCAGGGTAGCGGGAGCCTCCTACAATGAGCAGTTCTTC. Encoded protein: CASRVAGASYNEQFF.

This clone has at least ten counts. Other DNA sequences in the same sample also yield this CDR3. V and J are TRBV11-1 and TRBJ2-7; possibly TRBD1 for D (6 bases). Germline loops: CDR1 SGHAT, CDR2 FQDESV (reference sequence). V shed 4 bases and J shed 4 bases, with 14 bases lying between them. This CDR3 region has 14 residues. The CDR3 coding sequence is TGTGCCAGCAGCTACTCGGGGCAGGGGTACGAGCAGTACTTC. It codes for CASSYSGQGYEQYF.

The chain has TRBV7-2 and TRBJ2-7, with a tentative D call TRBD2 (6 bases). There are 16 residues in the CDR3. Per the germline V gene, CDR1 is SGHTA and CDR2 is FQGNSA. The V and J ends lost 0 bases and 2 bases respectively, with 14 bases between them. CDR3 region: CASSLALAGSPYEQYF. The CDR3 coding sequence is TGTGCCAGCAGCTTAGCGTTGGCGGGATCCCCCTACGAGCAGTACTTC.

This chain uses TRBV5-1 with TRBJ1-4, with 11 bases aligning to TRBD1. CDR1 is SGHRS and CDR2 is YFSETQ in the germline V gene. The CDR3 has 18 amino acids. V lost 0 bases to trimming and J lost 2 bases; unmatched junction nucleotides: 6. CDR3 DNA sequence: TGCGCCAGCAGCTTGGCCTGGACAGGGGGCTTCACTAATGAAAAACTGTTTTTT. Its protein product is CASSLAWTGGFTNEKLFF.